This T cell receptor beta chain was sequenced for a study of blood T cell repertoires in COVID-19. About the research overall: Spain, Italy and the United States supplied samples that represented acute and convalescent COVID-19.

The germline V gene has CDR1 SGHRS and CDR2 YFSETQ. Trimming removed 4 bases from V and 7 bases from J, with 15 bases in between. The CDR3 contains 14 residues. TCRdb keeps only in-frame clones here, not all; method: immunoSEQ multiplex PCR. The sample yields under 200,000 clones, over 75% seen once. The specimen was peripheral blood. This rearrangement joins TRBV5-1 to TRBJ1-5; D might be TRBD1 (5 bases). This sequence was found in a man between 65 and 85 years old with acute or convalescent COVID-19. CDR3 sequence: CASSEGTAGQPQHF. CDR3 in DNA: TGCGCCAGCAGCGAAGGGACTGCGGGCCAGCCCCAGCATTTT.